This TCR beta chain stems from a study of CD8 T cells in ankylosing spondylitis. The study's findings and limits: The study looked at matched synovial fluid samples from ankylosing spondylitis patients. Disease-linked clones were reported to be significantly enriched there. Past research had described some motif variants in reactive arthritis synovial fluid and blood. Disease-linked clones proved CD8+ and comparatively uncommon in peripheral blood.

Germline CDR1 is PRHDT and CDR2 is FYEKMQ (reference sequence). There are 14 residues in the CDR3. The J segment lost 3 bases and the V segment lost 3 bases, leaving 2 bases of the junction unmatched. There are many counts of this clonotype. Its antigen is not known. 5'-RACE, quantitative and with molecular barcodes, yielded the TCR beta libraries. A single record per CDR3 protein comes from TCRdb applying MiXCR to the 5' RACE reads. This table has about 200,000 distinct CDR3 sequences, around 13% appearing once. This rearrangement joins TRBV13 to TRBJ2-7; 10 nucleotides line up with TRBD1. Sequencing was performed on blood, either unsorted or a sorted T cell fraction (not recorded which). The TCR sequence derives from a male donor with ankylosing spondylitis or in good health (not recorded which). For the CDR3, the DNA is TGTGCCAGCAGCTTCGGGACAGGGGACTACGAGCAGTACTTC. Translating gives CASSFGTGDYEQYF.